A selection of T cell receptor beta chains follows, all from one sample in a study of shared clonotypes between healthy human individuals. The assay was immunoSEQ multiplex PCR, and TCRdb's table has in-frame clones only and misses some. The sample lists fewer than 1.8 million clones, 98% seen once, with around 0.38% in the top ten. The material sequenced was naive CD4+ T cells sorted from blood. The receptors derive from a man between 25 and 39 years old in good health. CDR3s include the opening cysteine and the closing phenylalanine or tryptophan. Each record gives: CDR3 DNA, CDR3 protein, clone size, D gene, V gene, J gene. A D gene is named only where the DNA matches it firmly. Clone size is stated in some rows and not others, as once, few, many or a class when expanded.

DNA: TGCGCCAGCAGCTTGGCAGGGCTCACCTACGAGCAGTACTTC
CDR3: CASSLAGLTYEQYF
size: NA
D: NA
V: TRBV5-1
J: TRBJ2-7

DNA: TGTGCCAGCAGTTTGGTTGTCAGCACAGATACGCAGTATTTT
CDR3: CASSLVVSTDTQYF
size: NA
D: NA
V: TRBV28
J: TRBJ2-3

DNA: TGTGCCAGCAGCTCACCTAGCGGGAGTATCGACAATGAGCAGTTCTTC
CDR3: CASSSPSGSIDNEQFF
size: NA
D: TRBD2
V: TRBV7-2
J: TRBJ2-1

DNA: TGTGCCAGCTCACCAATGGTCCAAGAGACCCAGTACTTC
CDR3: CASSPMVQETQYF
size: NA
D: NA
V: TRBV18
J: TRBJ2-5

DNA: TGTGCCAGCAGGTTAGACACCAACTCTGGGGCCAACGTCCTGACTTTC
CDR3: CASRLDTNSGANVLTF
size: NA
D: NA
V: TRBV7-2
J: TRBJ2-6

DNA: TGTGCCAGCAGCCCGGGACAGGGAGCCTCTGGGGCCAACGTCCTGACTTTC
CDR3: CASSPGQGASGANVLTF
size: NA
D: TRBD1
V: TRBV5-4
J: TRBJ2-6

DNA: TGCGCCAGCAGCCAAGTTGGAGTTCGTCCCTCCGCCCAGCATTTT
CDR3: CASSQVGVRPSAQHF
size: once
D: NA
V: TRBV4-1
J: TRBJ1-5

DNA: TGCGCCAGCAGCTTGAACGGAGCCGGGGAGCTGTTTTTT
CDR3: CASSLNGAGELFF
size: NA
D: NA
V: TRBV5-1
J: TRBJ2-2

DNA: TGTGCCAGCAGCTCCCTGCTCCTTACAGGGTCGATGCCGGGCAAACTGTTTTTT
CDR3: CASSSLLLTGSMPGKLFF
size: NA
D: NA
V: TRBV7-9
J: TRBJ1-4

DNA: TGTGCCAGCAGCCAGGTTTCGGGTGGAGGGTTTGGCTACACCTTC
CDR3: CASSQVSGGGFGYTF
size: NA
D: NA
V: TRBV14
J: TRBJ1-2

DNA: TGTGCCAGCCTGGGAGGGGGGAACTGGGGAAACACCATATATTTT
CDR3: CASLGGGNWGNTIYF
size: NA
D: NA
V: TRBV6-6
J: TRBJ1-3

DNA: TGTGCCAGCAGCTTGGTGGGAATCGAATCTGGAAACACCATATATTTT
CDR3: CASSLVGIESGNTIYF
size: NA
D: NA
V: TRBV5-4
J: TRBJ1-3

DNA: TGTGCCAGCAGCAGGGACAGGGACGCCCACGAGCAGTACTTC
CDR3: CASSRDRDAHEQYF
size: NA
D: TRBD1
V: TRBV7-2
J: TRBJ2-7

DNA: TGTGCCAGCAGCGCCTGGACAGGTCGCAACAATGAGCAGTTCTTC
CDR3: CASSAWTGRNNEQFF
size: NA
D: TRBD1
V: TRBV11-2
J: TRBJ2-1

DNA: TGCGCCAGCAGCCAAAAGGGGGGGCGTAACATTCAGTACTTC
CDR3: CASSQKGGRNIQYF
size: once
D: NA
V: TRBV4-3
J: TRBJ2-4

DNA: TGTGCCAGCAGCGCCACCCGCCGGGACAGGGACGGCTACACCTTC
CDR3: CASSATRRDRDGYTF
size: NA
D: TRBD1
V: TRBV9
J: TRBJ1-2

DNA: TGTGCCAGCAGCGGGGAACCACGGGCAACTAATGAAAAACTGTTTTTT
CDR3: CASSGEPRATNEKLFF
size: NA
D: NA
V: TRBV5-6
J: TRBJ1-4

DNA: TGTGCCTCAGCGGATCCCAGCTCCTACGAGCAGTACTTC
CDR3: CASADPSSYEQYF
size: NA
D: NA
V: TRBV10-3
J: TRBJ2-7

DNA: TGTGCCAGCAGCTTTCAGGGGTGGGCAGATACGCAGTATTTT
CDR3: CASSFQGWADTQYF
size: NA
D: NA
V: TRBV5-5
J: TRBJ2-3

DNA: TGTGCCAGCAGCTTAGGGACTAGCGGGAGGTCCTACGAGCAGTACTTC
CDR3: CASSLGTSGRSYEQYF
size: NA
D: TRBD2
V: TRBV7-9
J: TRBJ2-7

DNA: TGTGCCAGTACCCTGGGGCTAGCGGGAGTGAGTGGGGAGCTGTTTTTT
CDR3: CASTLGLAGVSGELFF
size: once
D: TRBD2
V: TRBV19
J: TRBJ2-2

DNA: TGTGCCAGCAGTTCGGGACAAATGAACACTGAAGCTTTCTTT
CDR3: CASSSGQMNTEAFF
size: NA
D: NA
V: TRBV6-4
J: TRBJ1-1

DNA: TGTGCCAGCAGTTTACGGGGGACCCGAGAGCAGTACTTC
CDR3: CASSLRGTREQYF
size: few
D: NA
V: TRBV27
J: TRBJ2-7

DNA: TGTGCCAGTAGTATCAGGGGGCCATTCGAGCAGTACTTC
CDR3: CASSIRGPFEQYF
size: NA
D: TRBD1
V: TRBV19
J: TRBJ2-7

DNA: TGTGCCAGCAGCGCCTGGGACAGCCCATCCGTGGATGAGCAGTTCTTC
CDR3: CASSAWDSPSVDEQFF
size: once
D: TRBD1
V: TRBV11-3
J: TRBJ2-1

DNA: TGTGCCACCATATCCCCCCAAGAGACCCAGTACTTC
CDR3: CATISPQETQYF
size: NA
D: NA
V: TRBV6-5
J: TRBJ2-5

DNA: TGTGCCAGCAGAGGGACTAGCGGGACCTACAATGAGCAGTTCTTC
CDR3: CASRGTSGTYNEQFF
size: NA
D: TRBD2
V: TRBV2
J: TRBJ2-1

DNA: TGTGCCAGCAGCTTCAGCGGGAGGGCCATAGATACGCAGTATTTT
CDR3: CASSFSGRAIDTQYF
size: NA
D: TRBD2
V: TRBV7-9
J: TRBJ2-3

DNA: TGTGCCAGCTCACAAACGACAGGGAACACTGAAGCTTTCTTT
CDR3: CASSQTTGNTEAFF
size: NA
D: NA
V: TRBV18
J: TRBJ1-1

DNA: TGTGCCAGCCCCCATGAGGGGCTAGCGGGAATCACCGGGGAGCTGTTTTTT
CDR3: CASPHEGLAGITGELFF
size: NA
D: TRBD2
V: TRBV7-8
J: TRBJ2-2

DNA: TGTGCCAGCAGTGAAAGGCGGGAGAAACAAGAGACCCAGTACTTC
CDR3: CASSERREKQETQYF
size: NA
D: TRBD2
V: TRBV2
J: TRBJ2-5

DNA: TGCGCCAGCAGCCAAGATTACATTTTCAACCCTAATGAAAAACTGTTTTTT
CDR3: CASSQDYIFNPNEKLFF
size: once
D: NA
V: TRBV4-3
J: TRBJ1-4

DNA: TGTGCCAGCAGTCCTTACCCCGGGAAATACGAGCAGTACTTC
CDR3: CASSPYPGKYEQYF
size: NA
D: NA
V: TRBV28
J: TRBJ2-7

DNA: TGTGCCAGCAGCTTAATCGGGTTCAATAGCGAGGCTTTCTTT
CDR3: CASSLIGFNSEAFF
size: NA
D: NA
V: TRBV7-3
J: TRBJ1-1

DNA: TGTGCCAGCAGTCCCCTCTGGCGGGGGAACACCGGGGAGCTGTTTTTT
CDR3: CASSPLWRGNTGELFF
size: NA
D: NA
V: TRBV28
J: TRBJ2-2

DNA: TGTGCCAGCAGCGTCCGATCCGGTTACAATGAGCAGTTCTTC
CDR3: CASSVRSGYNEQFF
size: NA
D: NA
V: TRBV9
J: TRBJ2-1

DNA: TGCGCCAGCAGCCCGGCCCTTAATGAAAAACTGTTTTTT
CDR3: CASSPALNEKLFF
size: NA
D: NA
V: TRBV5-1
J: TRBJ1-4

DNA: TGTGCCTGGAGTGTTCCAGGGGCGCTGACTGAAGCTTTCTTT
CDR3: CAWSVPGALTEAFF
size: once
D: NA
V: TRBV30
J: TRBJ1-1

DNA: TGTGCCAGCAGCTCGACGCCGGGGGACTTC
CDR3: CASSSTPGDF
size: NA
D: NA
V: TRBV7-2
J: TRBJ1-2

DNA: TGCGCCAGCAGCTTGCCTAGCAACACCGGGGAGCTGTTTTTT
CDR3: CASSLPSNTGELFF
size: NA
D: NA
V: TRBV5-1
J: TRBJ2-2

DNA: TGTGCCTGGAGTTCCGGGTCCGAGAGGGGGACCAACTTC
CDR3: CAWSSGSERGTNF
size: NA
D: NA
V: TRBV30
J: TRBJ2-4

DNA: TGTGCCAGCAGCCAAGAAGTGGGGACAGGGCGGGCTTTCTTT
CDR3: CASSQEVGTGRAFF
size: NA
D: TRBD1
V: TRBV14
J: TRBJ1-1

DNA: TGTGCCAGCACGGGGGCCTTATTCTACAATGAGCAGTTCTTC
CDR3: CASTGALFYNEQFF
size: NA
D: NA
V: TRBV7-9
J: TRBJ2-1

DNA: TGCGCCAGCAGCCCGGGTCCCACCCGGTACGAGCAGTACTTC
CDR3: CASSPGPTRYEQYF
size: NA
D: NA
V: TRBV5-1
J: TRBJ2-7

DNA: TGTGCCAGCAGACACACCGGGGAGCTGTTTTTT
CDR3: CASRHTGELFF
size: NA
D: NA
V: TRBV14
J: TRBJ2-2

DNA: TGTGCCAGTAGTATTTCCGCAAGTAATCAGCCCCAGCATTTT
CDR3: CASSISASNQPQHF
size: NA
D: NA
V: TRBV19
J: TRBJ1-5

DNA: TGTGCCAGCAGTTATAGAACAGGAGGGGAAAAACTGTTTTTT
CDR3: CASSYRTGGEKLFF
size: NA
D: NA
V: TRBV6-5
J: TRBJ1-4

DNA: TGCGCCAGCCGCCGGGACAGCCAAGAGACCCAGTACTTC
CDR3: CASRRDSQETQYF
size: NA
D: TRBD1
V: TRBV5-1
J: TRBJ2-5

DNA: TGTGCCAGCGGAGAGAGGGTTTACAATGAGCAGTTCTTC
CDR3: CASGERVYNEQFF
size: NA
D: NA
V: TRBV7-9
J: TRBJ2-1

DNA: TGTGCCAGCTCACCACGGACAGGCCGCGAGGAGACCCAGTACTTC
CDR3: CASSPRTGREETQYF
size: NA
D: TRBD1
V: TRBV18
J: TRBJ2-5

DNA: TGCACCAGCAGCCAAACGGGACAGTCCTCCTACGAGCAGTACTTC
CDR3: CTSSQTGQSSYEQYF
size: NA
D: NA
V: TRBV1
J: TRBJ2-7

DNA: TGTGCCAGCAGCTCCCACAAGACAGACACTGAAGCTTTCTTT
CDR3: CASSSHKTDTEAFF
size: NA
D: NA
V: TRBV5-4
J: TRBJ1-1

DNA: TGTGCCAGCAGTGAAGAAGTCACAAATGAGCAGTTCTTC
CDR3: CASSEEVTNEQFF
size: NA
D: NA
V: TRBV2
J: TRBJ2-1

DNA: TGTGCCAGCAGTATTTGGCCGACAGCAGATGAAAAACTGTTTTTT
CDR3: CASSIWPTADEKLFF
size: once
D: NA
V: TRBV27
J: TRBJ1-4

DNA: TGTGCCAGCAGCTCCGCCCGTGGGACTACCTACAATGAGCAGTTCTTC
CDR3: CASSSARGTTYNEQFF
size: NA
D: TRBD2
V: TRBV7-2
J: TRBJ2-1